This record covers a single T cell receptor (beta chain). These data come from a study of cytomegalovirus exposure and HLA in healthy donors. The CDR3 extends over 13 amino acids. Germline CDR1 is SNHLY and CDR2 is FYNNEI. Between the trimmed V and J ends, which lost 4 bases and 5 bases, there was a span of 9 bases. Generated by immunoSEQ multiplex PCR, the TCRdb table keeps only in-frame clones and is missing some. Here the sample spans some 150,000 clones, about 83% being singletons. The genes are TRBV2 and TRBJ2-1, with D maybe TRBD2 (5 bases). The sample comprised PBMCs. The TCR was taken from a woman in her thirties in good health and CMV-seronegative. CDR3 amino acids: CASSVRENNEQFF. The CDR3 coding sequence is TGTGCCAGCAGTGTACGGGAAAACAATGAGCAGTTCTTC. Based on the CDR3 plus reference TRBV2 and TRBJ2-1, the full variable domain is EPEVTQTPSHQVTQMGQEVILRCVPISNHLYFYWYRQILGQKVEFLVSFYNNEISEKSEIFDDQFSVERPDGSNFTLKIRSTKLEDSAMYFCASSVRENNEQFFGPGTRLTVL.